This T cell receptor (beta chain) was observed in a study of blood T cell repertoires in COVID-19. The overall study: Acute and convalescent COVID-19 specimens originated in the United States, Italy and Spain.

CDR3 length: 18 amino acids. Germline CDR1 SGHAT, CDR2 FQNNGV. The V gene lost 1 base and the J gene lost 3 bases, with 19 bases spanning the gap. Original handling: Nucleated cell counts were estimated from reference gene primer amplification. Profiled with immunoSEQ multiplex PCR; TCRdb holds only in-frame clones, not every one. V, J and clone size are taken as reported in that table, and D and trimming were inferred from the DNA itself. This sample has tens of thousands of clones, with about 80% found just once. Sequences were obtained from peripheral blood. V is TRBV11-2 and J is TRBJ2-1; D may be TRBD1 (5 bases). This receptor was taken from an older woman with acute or convalescent COVID-19. CDR3 protein: CASSLAQRGLNDYNEQFF. The DNA for the CDR3 is TGTGCCAGCAGCTTAGCCCAAAGGGGCCTCAACGACTACAATGAGCAGTTCTTC.